This T cell receptor beta chain was obtained from a study of regulatory T cells in long-lasting Graves disease. This CDR3 region has 12 residues. Germline V gene data show CDR1 as PRHDT and CDR2 as FYEKMQ (reference sequence). V was trimmed by 5 bases and J by 2 bases, leaving 7 bases between them. Combining iRepertoire HTBI primers with Arm-PCR of CDR3 regions, the authors built TCR beta libraries. Each CDR3 protein is one row after TCRdb ran MiXCR on the multiplex PCR reads. Among around 450,000 distinct CDR3 sequences, roughly 21% were seen once, and the ten largest hold over 6%. A few counts support this clonotype. The time point is: persistent/refractory GD, antithyroid drugs over 5 years with positive TRAb. PBMC-derived RNA was used for the TCR library.

This chain joins TRBV13 and TRBJ2-7, with D unresolved. Sample: peripheral blood mononuclear cells (PBMCs), taken when the disease was refractory, from a patient treated with antithyroid drugs. The receptor was isolated from a female donor with Graves disease. DNA of the CDR3: TGTGCCAGCAGCCAACCACCCTACGAGCAGTACTTC. This gives the protein CASSQPPYEQYF.